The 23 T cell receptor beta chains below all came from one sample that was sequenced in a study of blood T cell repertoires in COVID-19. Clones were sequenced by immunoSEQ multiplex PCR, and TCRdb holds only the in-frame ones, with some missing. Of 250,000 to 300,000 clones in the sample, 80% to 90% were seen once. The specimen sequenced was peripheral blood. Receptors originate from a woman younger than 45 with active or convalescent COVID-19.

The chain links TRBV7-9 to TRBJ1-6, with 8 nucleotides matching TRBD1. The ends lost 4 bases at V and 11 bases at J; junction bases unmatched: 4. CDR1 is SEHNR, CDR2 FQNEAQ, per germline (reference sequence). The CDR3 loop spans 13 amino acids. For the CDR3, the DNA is TGTGCCAGCAGCTCACAGGGGGACGCACCCCTCCACTTT. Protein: CASSSQGDAPLHF.

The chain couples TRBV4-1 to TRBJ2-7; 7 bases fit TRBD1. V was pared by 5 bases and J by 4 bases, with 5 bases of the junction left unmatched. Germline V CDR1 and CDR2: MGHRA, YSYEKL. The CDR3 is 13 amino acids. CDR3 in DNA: TGCGCCAGCAGCAGGGGACAGTCTTACGAGCAGTACTTC. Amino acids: CASSRGQSYEQYF.

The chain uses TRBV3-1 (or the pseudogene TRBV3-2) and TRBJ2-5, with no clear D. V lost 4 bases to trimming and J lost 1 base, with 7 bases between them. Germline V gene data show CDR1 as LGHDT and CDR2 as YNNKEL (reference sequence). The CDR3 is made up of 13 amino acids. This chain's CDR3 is CASSLRLQETQYF. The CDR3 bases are TGTGCCAGCAGCCTCCGACTCCAAGAGACCCAGTACTTC.

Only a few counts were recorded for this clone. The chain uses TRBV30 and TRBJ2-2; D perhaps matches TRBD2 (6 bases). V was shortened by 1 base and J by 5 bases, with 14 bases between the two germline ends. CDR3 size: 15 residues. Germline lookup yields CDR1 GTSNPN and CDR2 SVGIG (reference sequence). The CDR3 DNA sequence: TGTGCCTGGAGTGAGGCCGGGAGTGATACCGGGGAGCTGTTTTTT. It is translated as CAWSEAGSDTGELFF.

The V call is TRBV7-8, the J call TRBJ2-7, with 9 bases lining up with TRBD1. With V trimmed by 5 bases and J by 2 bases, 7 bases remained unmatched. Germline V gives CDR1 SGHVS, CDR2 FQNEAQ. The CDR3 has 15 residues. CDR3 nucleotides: TGTGCCAGCAGCGGCTTGGGGACAGGGACCTACGAGCAGTACTTC. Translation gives CASSGLGTGTYEQYF.

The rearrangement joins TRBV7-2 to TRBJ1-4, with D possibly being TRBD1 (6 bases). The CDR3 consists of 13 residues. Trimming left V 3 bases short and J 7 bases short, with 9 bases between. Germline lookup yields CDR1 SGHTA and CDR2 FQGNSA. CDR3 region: CASSLGALEKLFF. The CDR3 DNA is TGTGCCAGCAGCTTGGGGGCGCTTGAAAAACTGTTTTTT.

In DNA form, the CDR3 reads TGTGCCCAACTACAGGGGGCGAGTGGAAACACCATATATTTT. Protein product: CAQLQGASGNTIYF. The chain couples TRBV30 to TRBJ1-3, with TRBD1 identical over 9 bases. This CDR3 is 14 amino acids long. V lost 8 bases, J lost 3 bases, and 8 bases stayed unmatched. Germline CDR1 reads GTSNPN; CDR2 reads SVGIG (reference sequence).

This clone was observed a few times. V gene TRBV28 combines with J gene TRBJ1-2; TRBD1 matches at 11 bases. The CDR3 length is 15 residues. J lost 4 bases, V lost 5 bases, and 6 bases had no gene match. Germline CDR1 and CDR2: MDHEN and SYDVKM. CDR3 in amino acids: CASSPAGTGGYGYTF. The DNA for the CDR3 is TGTGCCAGCAGTCCGGCCGGGACAGGGGGCTATGGCTACACCTTC.

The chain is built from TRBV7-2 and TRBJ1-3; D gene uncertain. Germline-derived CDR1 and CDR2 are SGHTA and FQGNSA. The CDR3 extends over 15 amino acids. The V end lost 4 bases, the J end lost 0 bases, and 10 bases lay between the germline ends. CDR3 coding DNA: TGTGCCAGCAGCTCCAGCGGGTTCTCTGGAAACACCATATATTTT. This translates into CASSSSGFSGNTIYF.

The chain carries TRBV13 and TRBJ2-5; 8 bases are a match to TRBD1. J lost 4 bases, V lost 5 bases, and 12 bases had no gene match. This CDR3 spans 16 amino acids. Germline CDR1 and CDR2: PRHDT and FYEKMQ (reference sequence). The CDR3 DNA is TGTGCCAGCAGCATATTCCAATCGCAGGGGGCAGAGACCCAGTACTTC. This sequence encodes CASSIFQSQGAETQYF.

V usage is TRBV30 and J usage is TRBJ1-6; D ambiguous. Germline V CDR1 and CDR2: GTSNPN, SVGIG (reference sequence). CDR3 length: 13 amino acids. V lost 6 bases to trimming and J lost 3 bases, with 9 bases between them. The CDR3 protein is CACAAVYNSPLHF. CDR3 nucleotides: TGTGCCTGTGCGGCAGTCTATAATTCACCCCTCCACTTT.

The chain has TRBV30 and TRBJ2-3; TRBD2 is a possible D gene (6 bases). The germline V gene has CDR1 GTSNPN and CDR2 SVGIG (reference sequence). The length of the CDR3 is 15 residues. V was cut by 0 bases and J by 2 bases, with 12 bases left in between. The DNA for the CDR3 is TGTGCCTGGAGTGTACGGGCGGGAACCACAGATACGCAGTATTTT. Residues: CAWSVRAGTTDTQYF. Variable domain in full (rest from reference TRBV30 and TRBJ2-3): SQTIHQWPATLVQPVGSPLSLECTVEGTSNPNLYWYRQAAGRGLQLLFYSVGIGQISSEVPQNLSASRPQDRQFILSSKKLLLSDSGFYLCAWSVRAGTTDTQYFGPGTRLTVL.

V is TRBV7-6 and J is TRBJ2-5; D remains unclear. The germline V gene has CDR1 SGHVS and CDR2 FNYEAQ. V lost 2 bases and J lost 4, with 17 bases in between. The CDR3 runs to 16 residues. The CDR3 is CASSLLHTLLGETQYF. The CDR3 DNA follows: TGTGCCAGCAGCTTACTCCATACTCTCCTCGGAGAGACCCAGTACTTC.

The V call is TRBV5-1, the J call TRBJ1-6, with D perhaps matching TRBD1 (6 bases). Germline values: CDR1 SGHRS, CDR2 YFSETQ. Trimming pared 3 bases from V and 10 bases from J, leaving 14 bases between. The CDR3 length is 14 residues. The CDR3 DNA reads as TGCGCCAGCAGCTCGACAGGCGATTTCTCACCCCTCCACTTT. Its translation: CASSSTGDFSPLHF.

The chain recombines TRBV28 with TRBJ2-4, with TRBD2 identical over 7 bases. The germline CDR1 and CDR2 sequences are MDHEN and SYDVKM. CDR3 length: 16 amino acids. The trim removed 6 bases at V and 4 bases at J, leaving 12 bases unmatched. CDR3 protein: CASSISGRGFKNIQYF. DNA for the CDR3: TGTGCCAGCAGCATTTCTGGGCGGGGGTTTAAAAACATTCAGTACTTC. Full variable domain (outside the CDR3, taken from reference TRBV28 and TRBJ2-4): DVKVTQSSRYLVKRTGEKVFLECVQDMDHENMFWYRQDPGLGLRLIYFSYDVKMKEKGDIPEGYSVSREKKERFSLILESASTNQTSMYLCASSISGRGFKNIQYFGAGTRLSVL.

The CDR3 DNA reads as TGTGCCAGCTCACCCCAGGGACTAGCGGCTACAGATACGCAGTATTTT. It is translated as CASSPQGLAATDTQYF. The rearrangement uses TRBV18 and TRBJ2-3, with 11 bases matching TRBD2. V lost 3 bases and J lost 3; bases outside the gene matches: 5. CDR3 length equals 16 residues. The germline gives CDR1 KGHSH, CDR2 LQKENI.

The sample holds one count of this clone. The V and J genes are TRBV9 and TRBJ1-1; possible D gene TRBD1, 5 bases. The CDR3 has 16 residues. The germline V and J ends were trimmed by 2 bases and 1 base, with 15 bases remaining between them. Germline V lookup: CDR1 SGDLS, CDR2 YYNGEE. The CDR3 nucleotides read TGTGCCAGCAGCGTTGGGACTCAAGGGTGGAACACTGAAGCTTTCTTT. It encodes CASSVGTQGWNTEAFF.

This CDR3 is CASSRPAGQGNTGELFF. The CDR3 DNA sequence: TGCGCCAGCAGCCGCCCTGCTGGACAGGGTAACACCGGGGAGCTGTTTTTT. This chain connects TRBV5-1 to TRBJ2-2; 8 bases fit TRBD1. Germline loops: CDR1 SGHRS, CDR2 YFSETQ. J was trimmed by 2 bases and V by 4 bases; bases with no gene match: 10. The CDR3 sequence is 17 residues long.

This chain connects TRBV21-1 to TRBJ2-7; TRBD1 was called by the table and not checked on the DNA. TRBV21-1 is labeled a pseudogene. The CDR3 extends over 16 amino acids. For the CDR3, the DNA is TGTGCCAGCAGCAAAGCTTCAGGACAGGGGATGCACGAGCAGTACTTC. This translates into CASSKASGQGMHEQYF.

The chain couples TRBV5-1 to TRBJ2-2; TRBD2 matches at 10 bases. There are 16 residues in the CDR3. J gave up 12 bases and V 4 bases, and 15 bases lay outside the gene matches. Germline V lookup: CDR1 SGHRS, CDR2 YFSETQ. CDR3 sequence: CASSQTSGARTMKLFF. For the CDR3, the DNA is TGCGCCAGCAGCCAAACTAGCGGGGCCCGCACTATGAAGCTGTTTTTT. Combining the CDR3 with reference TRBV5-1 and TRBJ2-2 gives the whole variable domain KAGVTQTPRYLIKTRGQQVTLSCSPISGHRSVSWYQQTPGQGLQFLFEYFSETQRNKGNFPGRFSGRQFSNSRSEMNVSTLELGDSALYLCASSQTSGARTMKLFFGEGSRLTVL.

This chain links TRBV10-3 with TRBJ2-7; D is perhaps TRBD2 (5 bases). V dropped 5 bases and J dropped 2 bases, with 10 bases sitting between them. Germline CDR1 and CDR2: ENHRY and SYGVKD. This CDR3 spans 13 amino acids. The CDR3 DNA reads TGTGCCATCAGTCGGACTGGAGCCTACGAGCAGTACTTC. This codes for CAISRTGAYEQYF.

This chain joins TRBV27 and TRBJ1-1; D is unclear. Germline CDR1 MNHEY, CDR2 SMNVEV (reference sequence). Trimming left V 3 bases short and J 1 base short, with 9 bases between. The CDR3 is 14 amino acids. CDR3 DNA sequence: TGTGCCAGCAGTTTCCGCCCTAGGAACACTGAAGCTTTCTTT. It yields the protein CASSFRPRNTEAFF.

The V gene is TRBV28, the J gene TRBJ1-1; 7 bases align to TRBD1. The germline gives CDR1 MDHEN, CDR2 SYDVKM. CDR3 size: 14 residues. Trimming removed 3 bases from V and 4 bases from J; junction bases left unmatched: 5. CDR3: CASSLTGTGTEAFF. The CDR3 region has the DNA TGTGCCAGCAGTTTGACAGGGACGGGCACTGAAGCTTTCTTT.